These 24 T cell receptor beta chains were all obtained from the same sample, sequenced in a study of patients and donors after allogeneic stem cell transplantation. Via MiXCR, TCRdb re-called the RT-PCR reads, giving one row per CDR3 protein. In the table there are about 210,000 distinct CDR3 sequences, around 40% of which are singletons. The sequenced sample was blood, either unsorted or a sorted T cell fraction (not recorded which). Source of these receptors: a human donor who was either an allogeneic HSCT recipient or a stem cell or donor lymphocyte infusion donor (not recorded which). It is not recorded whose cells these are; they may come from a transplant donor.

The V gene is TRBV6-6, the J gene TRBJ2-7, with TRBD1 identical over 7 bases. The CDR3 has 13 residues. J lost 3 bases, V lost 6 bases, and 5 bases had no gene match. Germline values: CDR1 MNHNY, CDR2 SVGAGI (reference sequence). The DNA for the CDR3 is TGTGCCAGCAGCAGGGACAGCTTCTACGAGCAGTACTTC. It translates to CASSRDSFYEQYF.

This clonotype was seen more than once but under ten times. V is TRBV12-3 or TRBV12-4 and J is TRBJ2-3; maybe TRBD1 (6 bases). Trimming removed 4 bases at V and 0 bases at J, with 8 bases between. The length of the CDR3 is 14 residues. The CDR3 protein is CASSSGQSTDTQYF. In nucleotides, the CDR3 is TGTGCCAGCAGTTCCGGACAGAGCACAGATACGCAGTATTTT.

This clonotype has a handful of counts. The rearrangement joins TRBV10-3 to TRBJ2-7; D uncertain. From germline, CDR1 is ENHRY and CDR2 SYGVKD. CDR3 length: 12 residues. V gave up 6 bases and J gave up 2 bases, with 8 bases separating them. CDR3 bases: TGTGCCATCAGGGCCCAGGCCTACGAGCAGTACTTC. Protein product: CAIRAQAYEQYF.

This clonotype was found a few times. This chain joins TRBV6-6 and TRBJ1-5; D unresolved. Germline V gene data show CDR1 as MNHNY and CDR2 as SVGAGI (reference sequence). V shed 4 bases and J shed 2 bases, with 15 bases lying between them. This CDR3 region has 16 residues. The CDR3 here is CASSWAAEAGNQPQHF. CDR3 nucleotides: TGTGCCAGCAGTTGGGCGGCTGAGGCAGGCAATCAGCCCCAGCATTTT.

This CDR3 reads CASSLDGSQTEAFF. The CDR3 region has the DNA TGCGCCAGCAGCTTGGATGGCAGCCAGACTGAAGCTTTCTTT. The chain links TRBV5-1 to TRBJ1-1; D not resolved. Germline V CDR1 and CDR2: SGHRS, YFSETQ. The V end lost 0 bases, the J end lost 5 bases, and 11 bases lay between the germline ends. The CDR3 is 14 residues long.

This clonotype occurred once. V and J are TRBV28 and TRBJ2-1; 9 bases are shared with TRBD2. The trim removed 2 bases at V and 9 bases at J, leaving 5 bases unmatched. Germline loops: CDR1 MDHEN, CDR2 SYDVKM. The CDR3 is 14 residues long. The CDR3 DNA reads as TGTGCCAGCAGTTTACTGCGGGGGGGCCGTGAGCAGTTCTTC. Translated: CASSLLRGGREQFF. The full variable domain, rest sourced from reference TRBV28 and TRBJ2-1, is DVKVTQSSRYLVKRTGEKVFLECVQDMDHENMFWYRQDPGLGLRLIYFSYDVKMKEKGDIPEGYSVSREKKERFSLILESASTNQTSMYLCASSLLRGGREQFFGPGTRLTVL.

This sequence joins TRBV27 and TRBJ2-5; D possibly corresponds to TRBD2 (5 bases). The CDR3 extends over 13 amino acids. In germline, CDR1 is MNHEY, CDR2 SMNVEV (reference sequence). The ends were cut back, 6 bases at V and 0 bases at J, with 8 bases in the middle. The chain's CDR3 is CASRDFYQETQYF. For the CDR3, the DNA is TGTGCCAGCAGGGACTTTTACCAAGAGACCCAGTACTTC.

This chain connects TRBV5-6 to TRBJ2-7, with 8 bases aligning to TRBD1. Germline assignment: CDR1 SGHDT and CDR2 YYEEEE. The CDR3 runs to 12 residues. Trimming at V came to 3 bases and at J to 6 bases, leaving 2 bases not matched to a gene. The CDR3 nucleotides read TGTGCCAGCAGCTCTACAGGGGGCGAGCAGTACTTC. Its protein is CASSSTGGEQYF.

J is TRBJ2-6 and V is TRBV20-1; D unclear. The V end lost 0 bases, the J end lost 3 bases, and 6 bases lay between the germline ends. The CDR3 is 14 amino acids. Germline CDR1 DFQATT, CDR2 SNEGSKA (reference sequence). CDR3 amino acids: CSAREGSGANVLTF. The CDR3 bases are TGCAGTGCTAGAGAGGGAAGTGGGGCCAACGTCCTGACTTTC.

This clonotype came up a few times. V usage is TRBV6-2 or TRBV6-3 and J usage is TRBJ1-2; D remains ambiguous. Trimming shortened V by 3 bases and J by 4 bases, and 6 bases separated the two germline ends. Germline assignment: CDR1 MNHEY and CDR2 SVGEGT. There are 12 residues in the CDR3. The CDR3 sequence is CASSYTVYGYTF. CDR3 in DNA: TGTGCCAGCAGTTATACCGTCTATGGCTACACCTTC.

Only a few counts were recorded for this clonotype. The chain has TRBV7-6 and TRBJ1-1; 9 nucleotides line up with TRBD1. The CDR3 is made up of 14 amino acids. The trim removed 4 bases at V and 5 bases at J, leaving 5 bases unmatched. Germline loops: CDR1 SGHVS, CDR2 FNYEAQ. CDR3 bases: TGTGCCAGCAGCTGGGGACAGGGATCGACTGAAGCTTTCTTT. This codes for CASSWGQGSTEAFF. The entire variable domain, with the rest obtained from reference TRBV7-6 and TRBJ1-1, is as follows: GAGVSQSPRYKVTKRGQDVALRCDPISGHVSLYWYRQALGQGPEFLTYFNYEAQQDKSGLPNDRFSAERPEGSISTLTIQRTEQRDSAMYRCASSWGQGSTEAFFGQGTRLTVV.

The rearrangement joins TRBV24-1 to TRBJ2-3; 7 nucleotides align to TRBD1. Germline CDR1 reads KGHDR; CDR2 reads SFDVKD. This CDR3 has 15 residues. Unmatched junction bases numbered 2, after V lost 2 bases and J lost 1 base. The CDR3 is CATSDSGQGTDTQYF. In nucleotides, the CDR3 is TGTGCCACCAGTGATTCCGGACAGGGCACAGATACGCAGTATTTT.

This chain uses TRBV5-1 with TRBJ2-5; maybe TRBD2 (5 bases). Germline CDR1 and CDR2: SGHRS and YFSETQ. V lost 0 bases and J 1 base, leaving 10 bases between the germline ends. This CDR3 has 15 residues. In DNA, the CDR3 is TGCGCCAGCAGCTTGGGTGCTAGCCTCCAAGAGACCCAGTACTTC. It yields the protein CASSLGASLQETQYF.

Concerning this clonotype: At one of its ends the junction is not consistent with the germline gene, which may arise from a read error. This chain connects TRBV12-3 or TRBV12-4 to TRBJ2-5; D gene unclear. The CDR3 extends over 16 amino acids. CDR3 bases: TGTGCCAGCAGTTTGGGTCAACCCATTCCTCAAGTGACCCAGTACTTC. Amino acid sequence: CASSLGQPIPQVTQYF.

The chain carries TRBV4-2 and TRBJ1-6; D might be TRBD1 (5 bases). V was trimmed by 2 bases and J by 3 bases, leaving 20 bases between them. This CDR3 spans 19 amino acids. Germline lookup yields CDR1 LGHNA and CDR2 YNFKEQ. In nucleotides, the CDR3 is TGTGCCAGCAGCCAACCCCTTCCCAGTGGGGGTAGCTATAATTCACCCCTCCACTTT. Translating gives CASSQPLPSGGSYNSPLHF.

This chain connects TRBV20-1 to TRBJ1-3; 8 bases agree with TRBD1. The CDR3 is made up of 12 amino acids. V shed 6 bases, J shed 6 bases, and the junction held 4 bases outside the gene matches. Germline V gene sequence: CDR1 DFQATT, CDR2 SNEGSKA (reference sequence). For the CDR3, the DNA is TGCAGTGCACGGCAGGGGGCAAACACCATATATTTT. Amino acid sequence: CSARQGANTIYF.

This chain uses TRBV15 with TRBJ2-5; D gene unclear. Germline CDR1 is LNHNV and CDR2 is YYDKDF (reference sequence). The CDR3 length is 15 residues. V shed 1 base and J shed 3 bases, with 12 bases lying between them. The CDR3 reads CATSRVSQRKETQYF. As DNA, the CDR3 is TGTGCCACCAGCAGAGTGTCGCAGCGTAAAGAGACCCAGTACTTC.

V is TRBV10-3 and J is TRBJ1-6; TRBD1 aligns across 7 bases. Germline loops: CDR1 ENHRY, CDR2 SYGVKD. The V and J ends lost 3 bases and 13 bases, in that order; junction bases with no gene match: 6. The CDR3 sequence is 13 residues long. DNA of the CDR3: TGTGCCATCAGTGATCGACAGGGAAATCCCCTCCACTTT. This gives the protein CAISDRQGNPLHF.

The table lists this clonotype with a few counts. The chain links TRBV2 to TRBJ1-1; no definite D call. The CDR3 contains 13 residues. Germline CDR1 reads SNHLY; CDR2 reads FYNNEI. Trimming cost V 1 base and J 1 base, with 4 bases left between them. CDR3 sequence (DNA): TGTGCCAGCAGTGAAGTCAGGAACACTGAAGCTTTCTTT. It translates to CASSEVRNTEAFF.

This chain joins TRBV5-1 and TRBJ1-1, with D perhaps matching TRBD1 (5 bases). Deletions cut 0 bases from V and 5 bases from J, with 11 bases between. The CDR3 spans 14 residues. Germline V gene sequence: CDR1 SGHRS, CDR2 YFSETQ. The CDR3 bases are TGCGCCAGCAGCTTGGTTCCAGGGAAAACTGAAGCTTTCTTT. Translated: CASSLVPGKTEAFF.

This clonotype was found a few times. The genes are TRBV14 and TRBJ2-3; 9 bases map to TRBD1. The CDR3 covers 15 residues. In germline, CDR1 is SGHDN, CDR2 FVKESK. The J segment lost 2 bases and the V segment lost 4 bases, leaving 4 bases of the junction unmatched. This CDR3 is CASSPRTGVTDTQYF. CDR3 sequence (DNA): TGTGCCAGCAGCCCCCGGACAGGGGTCACAGATACGCAGTATTTT.

The chain's CDR3 is CASSDTVSYPSYNEQFF. CDR3 DNA sequence: TGTGCCAGCAGTGACACAGTTTCCTACCCCTCCTACAATGAGCAGTTCTTC. The rearrangement uses TRBV25-1 and TRBJ2-1, with no clear D. The germline CDR1 and CDR2 sequences are MGHDK and SYGVNS. The CDR3 is 17 amino acids. The V and J ends lost 3 bases and 0 bases respectively, with 15 bases between them.

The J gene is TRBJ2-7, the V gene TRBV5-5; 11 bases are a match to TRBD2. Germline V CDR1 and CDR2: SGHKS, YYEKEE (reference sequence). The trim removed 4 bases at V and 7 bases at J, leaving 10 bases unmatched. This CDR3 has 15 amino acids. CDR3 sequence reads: CASSASGGPLLEQYF. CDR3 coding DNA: TGTGCCAGCAGCGCTAGCGGGGGGCCCCTTTTGGAGCAGTACTTC.

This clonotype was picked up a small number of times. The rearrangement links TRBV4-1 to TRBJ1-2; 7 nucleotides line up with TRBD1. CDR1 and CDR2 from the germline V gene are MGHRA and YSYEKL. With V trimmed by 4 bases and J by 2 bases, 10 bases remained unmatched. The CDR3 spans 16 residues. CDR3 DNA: TGCGCCAGCAGCCCAACTCGGGACAGAGGGAACTATGGCTACACCTTC. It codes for CASSPTRDRGNYGYTF.